This passage covers 20 T cell receptor beta chains from one sample sequenced in a study of blood T cell repertoires in COVID-19. The protocol was immunoSEQ multiplex PCR, while the TCRdb copy is restricted to in-frame clones and leaves out a portion. The table shows roughly 130,000 clones, with over 80% occurring only once. Sequencing input: peripheral blood. Source of these receptors: a man between 65 and 79 years old with acute or convalescent COVID-19.

CDR3 residues: CASSEGRERGYTF. CDR3 coding DNA: TGTGCCAGCAGTGAAGGAAGAGAACGGGGCTACACCTTC. The genes are TRBV2 and TRBJ1-2, with D hard to call. This CDR3 has 13 amino acids. The ends were cut back, 1 base at V and 8 bases at J, with 11 bases in the middle. Germline values: CDR1 SNHLY, CDR2 FYNNEI.

The chain joins TRBV5-1 to TRBJ1-1; tentative D call: TRBD1 (5 bases). V dropped 4 bases and J dropped 1 base, with 20 bases sitting between them. From germline, CDR1 is SGHRS and CDR2 YFSETQ. This CDR3 has 17 amino acids. The CDR3 protein is CASSPRGRGSSNTEAFF. The CDR3 bases are TGCGCCAGCAGCCCCAGAGGGAGGGGTTCGTCGAACACTGAAGCTTTCTTT.

V and J are TRBV6-4 and TRBJ1-2; no definite D call. Germline CDR1 and CDR2: MRHNA and SNTAGT. The ends were cut back, 7 bases at V and 8 bases at J, with 17 bases in the middle. The CDR3 covers 13 residues. CDR3 sequence reads: CASIVPRSGGYTF. The CDR3 region has the DNA TGTGCCAGCATTGTCCCACGGTCGGGGGGCTACACCTTC.

V usage is TRBV3-1 (or the pseudogene TRBV3-2) and J usage is TRBJ1-2; D might be TRBD1 (6 bases). Per germline, CDR1 LGHDT and CDR2 YNNKEL (reference sequence). CDR3 size: 14 residues. V dropped 0 bases and J dropped 6 bases, with 11 bases sitting between them. The CDR3 DNA reads as TGTGCCAGCAGCCAAGATCAGGGGCGCGATGGCTACACCTTC. This translates into CASSQDQGRDGYTF.

The chain couples TRBV6-5 to TRBJ2-2; D is perhaps TRBD1 (6 bases). Trimming stripped 7 bases from V and 7 bases from J, with 19 bases between. Germline CDR1 MNHEY, CDR2 SVGAGI. The CDR3 totals 15 residues. The CDR3 loop is CASTISYRANGELFF. The CDR3 DNA follows: TGTGCCAGCACCATATCATACAGGGCGAACGGGGAGCTGTTTTTT.

The chain employs TRBV10-3 and TRBJ2-1; a weak D match, TRBD2 (7 bases). The CDR3 totals 14 residues. The germline V gene encodes CDR1 ENHRY and CDR2 SYGVKD. V was clipped by 2 bases and J by 12 bases, with 17 bases between them. The CDR3 DNA is TGTGCCATCAGTGAGAGCGCGGGGGCCCGGTCGCAGTTCTTC. Its translation: CAISESAGARSQFF.

J is TRBJ1-1 and V is TRBV5-1; the D is unclear. Germline assignment: CDR1 SGHRS and CDR2 YFSETQ. Trimming removed 0 bases at V and 3 bases at J, with 12 bases between. This CDR3 is 15 amino acids long. Written as DNA, the CDR3 is TGCGCCAGCAGCTTGGACAGCCTGGAGGACACTGAAGCTTTCTTT. Encoded protein: CASSLDSLEDTEAFF.

The chain links TRBV7-2 to TRBJ2-1; 10 bases are shared with TRBD2. The trim removed 2 bases at V and 7 bases at J, leaving 11 bases unmatched. Germline CDR1 is SGHTA and CDR2 is FQGNSA. CDR3 length equals 17 residues. The DNA for the CDR3 is TGTGCCAGCAGCTTACCTGAGCGGGGGGGGTCGGGAAATGAGCAGTTCTTC. This translates into CASSLPERGGSGNEQFF.

This sequence joins TRBV18 and TRBJ1-3, with D possibly matching TRBD1 (5 bases). Per the germline V gene, CDR1 is KGHSH and CDR2 is LQKENI. Trimming cost V 5 bases and J 3 bases, with 20 bases left between them. This CDR3 has 17 residues. CDR3 DNA: TGTGCCAGCTCATCGAGACCCCAGGGTGGAGATGGAAACACCATATATTTT. Translating gives CASSSRPQGGDGNTIYF. The variable domain in full, with the rest retrieved from reference TRBV18 and TRBJ1-3, is NAGVMQNPRHLVRRRGQEARLRCSPMKGHSHVYWYRQLPEEGLKFMVYLQKENIIDESGMPKERFSAEFPKEGPSILRIQQVVRGDSAAYFCASSSRPQGGDGNTIYFGEGSWLTVV.

The gene calls are TRBV4-1 and TRBJ1-3, with 8 bases fitting TRBD1. This CDR3 contains 18 residues. V lost 1 base to trimming and J lost 0 bases; unmatched junction nucleotides: 8. From germline, CDR1 is MGHRA and CDR2 YSYEKL. As DNA, the CDR3 is TGCGCCAGCAGCCAAGGACAGGGGACAACCTTCTCTGGAAACACCATATATTTT. It is translated as CASSQGQGTTFSGNTIYF.

CDR3 sequence: CASSLPSSGRGEQFF. For the CDR3, the DNA is TGTGCCAGCAGTTTACCCTCCTCGGGCAGGGGTGAGCAGTTCTTC. The gene calls are TRBV28 and TRBJ2-1; D perhaps matches TRBD1 (6 bases). This CDR3 has 15 amino acids. Germline-derived CDR1 and CDR2 are MDHEN and SYDVKM. The V end was cut by 2 bases, the J end by 9 bases, with 17 bases between.

The rearrangement uses TRBV9 and TRBJ1-2; 7 bases line up with TRBD1. From germline, CDR1 is SGDLS and CDR2 YYNGEE. This CDR3 has 14 amino acids. Germline trimming cut 6 bases from V and 5 bases from J; bases unmatched to any gene: 10. The CDR3 reads CASTGTVESYGYTF. The CDR3 nucleotides read TGTGCCAGCACTGGGACAGTGGAGTCATATGGCTACACCTTC. Variable domain in full (rest from reference TRBV9 and TRBJ1-2): DSGVTQTPKHLITATGQRVTLRCSPRSGDLSVYWYQQSLDQGLQFLIQYYNGEERAKGNILERFSAQQFPDLHSELNLSSLELGDSALYFCASTGTVESYGYTFGSGTRLTVV.

The chain joins TRBV24-1 to TRBJ2-2; D perhaps matches TRBD2 (6 bases). The CDR3 contains 17 residues. CDR1 and CDR2 (germline): KGHDR, SFDVKD. V was pared by 4 bases and J by 4 bases, with 18 bases between. DNA of the CDR3: TGTGCCACCAGTGACCCGGGACTTTTCCCACTCACCGGGGAGCTGTTTTTT. It is translated as CATSDPGLFPLTGELFF.

The rearrangement links TRBV27 to TRBJ2-7, with 9 bases aligning to TRBD1. V trimming: 5 bases; J trimming: 9 bases; junction bases outside the gene matches: 17. The germline gives CDR1 MNHEY, CDR2 SMNVEV (reference sequence). This CDR3 has 16 residues. CDR3 sequence reads: CASSPTGTGLRRGQYF. Here the CDR3 DNA reads TGTGCCAGCAGTCCCACCGGGACAGGGTTGCGAAGAGGGCAGTACTTC.

This rearrangement joins TRBV6-5 to TRBJ2-3, with D tentatively TRBD2 (6 bases). V lost 8 bases and J lost 6, with 18 bases in between. The CDR3 consists of 14 residues. The V gene's germline CDR1 is MNHEY and CDR2 SVGAGI. CDR3 sequence (DNA): TGTGCCAGCCTTCCGGGACTCCTAAGGGATACGCAGTATTTT. As protein: CASLPGLLRDTQYF.

A word on this clone: It may be a read error: a sequence one base away is much more abundant. This CDR3 is also generated by other DNA sequences in the sample. The chain couples TRBV2 to TRBJ1-4, with D uncertain. V was cut by 3 bases and J by 8 bases, with 7 bases left in between. Germline CDR1 SNHLY, CDR2 FYNNEI. This CDR3 is built from 12 residues. CDR3 region: CASSEGTEKLFF. The CDR3 DNA is TGTGCCAGCAGTGAGGGCACAGAAAAACTGTTTTTT.

This clone was counted only a few times. CDR3 nucleotides: TGTGCCAGTAGAAGGACTAGCGGTATAGAGACCCAGTACTTC. Translation gives CASRRTSGIETQYF. J is TRBJ2-5 and V is TRBV19; 10 bases fit TRBD2. Looked up from germline, CDR1 is LNHDA and CDR2 is SQIVND (reference sequence). Unmatched junction bases numbered 5, after V lost 6 bases and J lost 4 bases. CDR3 length: 14 residues.

DNA for the CDR3: TGTGCCAGCAGCCCTTACAGGGCTAGCACAGATACGCAGTATTTT. This encodes CASSPYRASTDTQYF. This chain connects TRBV7-9 to TRBJ2-3; tentatively, D is TRBD1 (6 bases). The ends were cut back, 5 bases at V and 0 bases at J, with 12 bases in the middle. Germline V gene sequence: CDR1 SEHNR, CDR2 FQNEAQ (reference sequence). CDR3 length equals 15 residues.

The chain employs TRBV6-1 and TRBJ1-1; perhaps TRBD1 as D (5 bases). Deletions cut 0 bases from V and 6 bases from J, with 17 bases between. Germline CDR1 is MNHNS and CDR2 is SASEGT. This CDR3 comprises 16 residues. CDR3 sequence (DNA): TGTGCCAGCAGTGAAGCGCTTGGACAAGTGTACCCTGAAGCTTTCTTT. Amino acid sequence: CASSEALGQVYPEAFF.

V gene TRBV28 combines with J gene TRBJ1-1; D unclear. The CDR3 length is 16 residues. The germline gives CDR1 MDHEN, CDR2 SYDVKM. V lost 5 bases to trimming and J lost 0 bases, with 16 bases between them. Here the CDR3 DNA reads TGTGCCAGCAGTCCTGGCTACAGAGCCATGAACACTGAAGCTTTCTTT. Protein sequence: CASSPGYRAMNTEAFF.